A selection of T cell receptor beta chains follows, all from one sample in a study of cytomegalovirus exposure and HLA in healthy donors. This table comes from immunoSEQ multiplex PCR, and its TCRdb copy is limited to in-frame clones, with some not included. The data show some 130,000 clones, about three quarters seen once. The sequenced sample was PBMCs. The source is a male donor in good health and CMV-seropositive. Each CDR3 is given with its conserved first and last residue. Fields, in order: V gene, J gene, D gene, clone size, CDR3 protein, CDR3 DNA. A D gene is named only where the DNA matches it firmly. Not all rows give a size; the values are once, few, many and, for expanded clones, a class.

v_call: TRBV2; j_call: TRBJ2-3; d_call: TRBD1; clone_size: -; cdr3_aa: CASSEAGQGLADTQYF; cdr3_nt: TGTGCCAGCAGTGAAGCGGGACAGGGTTTGGCAGATACGCAGTATTTT
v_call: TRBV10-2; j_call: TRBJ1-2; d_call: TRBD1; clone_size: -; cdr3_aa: CASKGQGANYGYTF; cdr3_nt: TGCGCCAGCAAAGGACAGGGGGCTAACTATGGCTACACCTTC
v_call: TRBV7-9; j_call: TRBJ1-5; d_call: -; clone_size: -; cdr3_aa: CASSSGMLGNQPQHF; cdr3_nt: TGTGCCAGCAGCTCCGGGATGTTGGGCAATCAGCCCCAGCATTTT
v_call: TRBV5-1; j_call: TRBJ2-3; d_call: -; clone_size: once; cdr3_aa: CASSPPTLSTDTQYF; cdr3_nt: TGCGCCAGCAGCCCACCGACTCTTAGCACAGATACGCAGTATTTT
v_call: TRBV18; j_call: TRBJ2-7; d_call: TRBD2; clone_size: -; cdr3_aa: CASSLIAGRSPYEQYF; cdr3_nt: TGTGCCAGCTCACTAATAGCGGGACGGTCCCCCTACGAGCAGTACTTC
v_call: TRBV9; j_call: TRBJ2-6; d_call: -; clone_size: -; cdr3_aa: CASSVEIGDMPSTKGANVLTF; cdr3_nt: TGTGCCAGCAGCGTAGAAATTGGGGACATGCCTAGTACCAAGGGGGCCAACGTCCTGACTTTC
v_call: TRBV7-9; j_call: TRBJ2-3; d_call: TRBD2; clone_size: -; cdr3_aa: CASSLKAGELTDTQYF; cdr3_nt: TGTGCCAGCAGCTTAAAAGCGGGGGAGTTGACAGATACGCAGTATTTT
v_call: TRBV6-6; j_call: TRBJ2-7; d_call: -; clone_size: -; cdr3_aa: CASSYSIQRKPYEQYF; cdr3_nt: TGTGCCAGCAGTTACTCGATACAGCGGAAACCCTACGAGCAGTACTTC
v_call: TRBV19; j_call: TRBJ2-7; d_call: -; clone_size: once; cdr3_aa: CASSRADSYEQYF; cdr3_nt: TGTGCCAGTAGTAGAGCGGATTCCTACGAGCAGTACTTC
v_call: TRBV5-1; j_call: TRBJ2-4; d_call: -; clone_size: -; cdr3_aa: CASSLVGAENIQYF; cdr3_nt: TGCGCCAGCAGCTTGGTGGGGGCGGAAAACATTCAGTACTTC
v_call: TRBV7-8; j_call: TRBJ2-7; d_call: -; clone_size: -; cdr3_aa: CASSRAGGPYEQYF; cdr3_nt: TGTGCCAGCAGCCGAGCTGGGGGCCCCTACGAGCAGTACTTC
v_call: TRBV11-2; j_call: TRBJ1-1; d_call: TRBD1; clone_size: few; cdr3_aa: CASSLLRGRSGTEAFF; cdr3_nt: TGTGCCAGCAGCTTACTCAGGGGGCGAAGTGGCACTGAAGCTTTCTTT
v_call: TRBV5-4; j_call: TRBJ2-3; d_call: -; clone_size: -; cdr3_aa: CASSLLTDTQYF; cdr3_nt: TGTGCCAGCAGCTTACTCACAGATACGCAGTATTTT
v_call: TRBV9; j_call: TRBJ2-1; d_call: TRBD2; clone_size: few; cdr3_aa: CASSVANSGMLGEQFF; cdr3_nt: TGTGCCAGCAGCGTAGCAAATAGCGGGATGTTAGGTGAGCAGTTCTTC
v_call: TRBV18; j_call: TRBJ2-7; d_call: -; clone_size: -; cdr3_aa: CASSPSSYEQYF; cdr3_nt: TGTGCCAGCTCACCTAGCTCCTACGAGCAGTACTTC
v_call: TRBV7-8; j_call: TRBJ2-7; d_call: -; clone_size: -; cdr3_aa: CASSPLVRYEQYF; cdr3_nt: TGTGCCAGCAGCCCCCTAGTCCGCTACGAGCAGTACTTC
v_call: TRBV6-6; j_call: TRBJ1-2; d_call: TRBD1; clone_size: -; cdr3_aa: CASSPDRAYGYTF; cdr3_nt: TGTGCCAGCAGTCCGGACAGGGCCTATGGCTACACCTTC
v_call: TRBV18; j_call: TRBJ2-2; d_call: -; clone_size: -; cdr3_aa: CASSLDSTGELFF; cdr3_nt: TGTGCCAGCTCACTGGACAGCACCGGGGAGCTGTTTTTT
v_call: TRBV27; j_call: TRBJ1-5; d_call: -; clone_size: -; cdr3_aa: CASSPASFGHF; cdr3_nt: TGTGCCAGCAGTCCTGCGAGCTTTGGGCATTTT
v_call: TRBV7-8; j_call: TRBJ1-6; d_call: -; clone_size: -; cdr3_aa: CASKNRGAYRESPLHF; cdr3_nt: TGTGCCAGCAAGAACCGAGGGGCCTACAGGGAATCACCCCTCCACTTT
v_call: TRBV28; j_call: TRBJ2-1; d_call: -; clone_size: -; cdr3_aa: CASYSSWGGPYNEQFF; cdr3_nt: TGTGCCAGCTACTCTAGCTGGGGGGGCCCCTACAATGAGCAGTTCTTC
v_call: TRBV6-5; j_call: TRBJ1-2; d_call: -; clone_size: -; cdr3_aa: CASSYVAGNYGYTF; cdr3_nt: TGTGCCAGCAGTTACGTGGCAGGAAACTATGGCTACACCTTC
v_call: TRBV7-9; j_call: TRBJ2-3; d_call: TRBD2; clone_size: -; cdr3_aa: CASLGLAGDTDTQYF; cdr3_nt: TGTGCCAGCCTGGGACTAGCGGGAGACACAGATACGCAGTATTTT
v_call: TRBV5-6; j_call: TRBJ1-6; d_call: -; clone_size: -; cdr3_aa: CASSLWAGYSPLHF; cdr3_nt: TGTGCCAGCAGCTTGTGGGCCGGTTATTCACCCCTCCACTTT
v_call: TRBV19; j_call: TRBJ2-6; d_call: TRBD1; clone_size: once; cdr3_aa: CASSTRQGRSSGANVLTF; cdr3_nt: TGTGCCAGTAGTACTAGACAGGGACGAAGCTCTGGGGCCAACGTCCTGACTTTC
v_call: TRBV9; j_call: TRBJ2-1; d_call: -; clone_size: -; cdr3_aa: CASSVAQGGYEQFF; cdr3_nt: TGTGCCAGCAGCGTAGCTCAGGGGGGATATGAGCAGTTCTTC
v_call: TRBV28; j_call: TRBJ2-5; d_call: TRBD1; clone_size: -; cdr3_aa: CASSSGGAGQETQYF; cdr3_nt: TGTGCCAGCTCTTCAGGGGGCGCGGGGCAAGAGACCCAGTACTTC
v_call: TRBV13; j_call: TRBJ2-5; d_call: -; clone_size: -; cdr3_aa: CASSLAPRYGETQYF; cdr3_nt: TGTGCCAGCAGCTTAGCCCCCAGGTATGGGGAGACCCAGTACTTC
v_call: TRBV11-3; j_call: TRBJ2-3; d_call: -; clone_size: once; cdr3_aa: CASSLGGYTDTQYF; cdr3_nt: TGTGCCAGCAGCTTAGGCGGATACACAGATACGCAGTATTTT
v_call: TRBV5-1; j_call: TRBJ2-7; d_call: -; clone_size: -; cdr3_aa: CASSPLEVSEQYF; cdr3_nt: TGCGCCAGCAGCCCCTTAGAGGTCTCCGAGCAGTACTTC
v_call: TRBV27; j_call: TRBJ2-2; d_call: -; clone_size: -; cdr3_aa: CASSVGQISGELFF; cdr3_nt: TGTGCCAGCAGTGTCGGACAGATATCCGGGGAGCTGTTTTTT
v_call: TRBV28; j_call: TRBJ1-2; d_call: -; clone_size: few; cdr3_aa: CASSPPQGNYGYTF; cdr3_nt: TGTGCCAGCAGCCCCCCTCAGGGCAACTATGGCTACACCTTC
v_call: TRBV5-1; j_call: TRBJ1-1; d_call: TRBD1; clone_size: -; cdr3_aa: CASSLGTGGSTEAFF; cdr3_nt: TGCGCCAGCAGCTTGGGGACAGGGGGTAGCACTGAAGCTTTCTTT
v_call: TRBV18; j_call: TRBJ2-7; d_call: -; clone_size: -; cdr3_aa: CASSPFDRRYEQYF; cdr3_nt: TGTGCCAGCTCACCATTTGACAGGAGATACGAGCAGTACTTC
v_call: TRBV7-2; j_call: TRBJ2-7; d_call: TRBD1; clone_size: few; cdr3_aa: CASSFDGQGAYEQYF; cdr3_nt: TGTGCCAGCAGCTTTGACGGACAGGGTGCCTACGAGCAGTACTTC
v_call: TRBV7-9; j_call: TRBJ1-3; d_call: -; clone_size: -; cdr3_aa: CSSSLRGPSGNTIYF; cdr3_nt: TGTTCCAGCAGCTTACGGGGTCCGTCTGGAAACACCATATATTTT
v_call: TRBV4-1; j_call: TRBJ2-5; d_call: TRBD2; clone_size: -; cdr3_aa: CASSQDGSAGGLEQYF; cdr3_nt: TGCGCCAGCAGCCAAGATGGATCAGCGGGGGGGCTGGAGCAGTACTTC
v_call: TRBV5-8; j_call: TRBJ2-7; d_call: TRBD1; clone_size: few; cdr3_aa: CASRARTGSYEQYF; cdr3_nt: TGTGCCAGCAGGGCTCGGACAGGATCCTACGAGCAGTACTTC
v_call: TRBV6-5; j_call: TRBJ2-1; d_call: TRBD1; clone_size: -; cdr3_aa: CASSSFGQGASEQFF; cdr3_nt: TGTGCCAGCAGCTCATTCGGACAGGGGGCAAGTGAGCAGTTCTTC
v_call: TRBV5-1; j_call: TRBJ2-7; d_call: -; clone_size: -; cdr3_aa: CASSWTDSMGEQYF; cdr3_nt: TGCGCCAGCAGCTGGACGGACAGTATGGGGGAGCAGTACTTC
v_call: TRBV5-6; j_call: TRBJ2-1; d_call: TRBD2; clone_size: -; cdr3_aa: CASSLVTSGTYNEQFF; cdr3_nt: TGTGCCAGCAGCTTGGTAACTAGCGGGACCTACAATGAGCAGTTCTTC
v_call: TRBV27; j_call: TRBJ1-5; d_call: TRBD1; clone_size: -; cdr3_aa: CASRGQTYQPQHF; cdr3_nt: TGTGCCAGCAGGGGACAGACGTATCAGCCCCAGCATTTT